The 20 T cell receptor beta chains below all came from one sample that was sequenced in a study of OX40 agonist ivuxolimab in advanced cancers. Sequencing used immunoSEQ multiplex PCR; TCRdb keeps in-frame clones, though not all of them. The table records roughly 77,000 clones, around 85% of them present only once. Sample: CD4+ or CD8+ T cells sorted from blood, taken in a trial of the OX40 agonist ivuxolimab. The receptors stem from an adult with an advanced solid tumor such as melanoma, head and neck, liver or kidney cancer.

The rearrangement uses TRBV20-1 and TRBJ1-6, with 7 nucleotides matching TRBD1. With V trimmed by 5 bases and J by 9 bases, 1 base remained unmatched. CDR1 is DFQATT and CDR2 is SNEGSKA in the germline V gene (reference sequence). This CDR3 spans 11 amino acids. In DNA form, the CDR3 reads TGCAGTGCTCAGGGGGGTTCACCCCTCCACTTT. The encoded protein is CSAQGGSPLHF.

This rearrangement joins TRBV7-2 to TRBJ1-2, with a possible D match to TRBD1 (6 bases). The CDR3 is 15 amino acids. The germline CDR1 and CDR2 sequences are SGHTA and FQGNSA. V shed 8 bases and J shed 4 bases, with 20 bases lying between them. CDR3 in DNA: TGTGCCAGCGGCAAGGACTTCGAGACAGGCTATGGCTACACCTTC. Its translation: CASGKDFETGYGYTF.

CDR3 coding DNA: TGTGCCAGCTCATCCCGCGGTGACAAACTGAACACTGAAGCTTTCTTT. This sequence encodes CASSSRGDKLNTEAFF. This chain connects TRBV18 to TRBJ1-1, with D unclear. The CDR3 has 16 residues. Trimming cost V 5 bases and J 0 bases, with 16 bases left between them. The germline V gene encodes CDR1 KGHSH and CDR2 LQKENI.

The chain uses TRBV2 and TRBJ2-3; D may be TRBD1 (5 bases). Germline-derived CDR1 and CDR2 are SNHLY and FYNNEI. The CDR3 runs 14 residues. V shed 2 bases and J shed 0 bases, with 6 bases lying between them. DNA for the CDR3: TGTGCCAGCAGTGAATGGGGCAGCACAGATACGCAGTATTTT. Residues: CASSEWGSTDTQYF.

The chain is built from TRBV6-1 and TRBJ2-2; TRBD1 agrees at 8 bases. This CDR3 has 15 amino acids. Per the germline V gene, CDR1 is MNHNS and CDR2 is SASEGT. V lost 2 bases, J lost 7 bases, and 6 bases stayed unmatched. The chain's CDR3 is CASSERQGAIGELFF. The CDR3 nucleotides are TGTGCCAGCAGTGAACGCCAGGGGGCGATCGGGGAGCTGTTTTTT.

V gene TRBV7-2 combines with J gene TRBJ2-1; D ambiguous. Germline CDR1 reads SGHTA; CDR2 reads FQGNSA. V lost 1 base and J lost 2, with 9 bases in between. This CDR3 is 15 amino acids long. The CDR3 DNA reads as TGTGCCAGCAGCTTAGGCGGAACCACCTACAATGAGCAGTTCTTC. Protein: CASSLGGTTYNEQFF. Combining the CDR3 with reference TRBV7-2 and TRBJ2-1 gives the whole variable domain GAGVSQSPSNKVTEKGKDVELRCDPISGHTALYWYRQSLGQGLEFLIYFQGNSAPDKSGLPSDRFSAERTGGSVSTLTIQRTQQEDSAVYLCASSLGGTTYNEQFFGPGTRLTVL.

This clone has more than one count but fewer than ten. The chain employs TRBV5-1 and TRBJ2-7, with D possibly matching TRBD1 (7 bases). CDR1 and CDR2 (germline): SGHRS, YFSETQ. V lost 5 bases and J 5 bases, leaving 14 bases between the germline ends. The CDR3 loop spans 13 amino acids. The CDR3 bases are TGCGCCAGCAGGGAGGGGGCGGGCGACGAGCAGTACTTC. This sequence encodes CASREGAGDEQYF.

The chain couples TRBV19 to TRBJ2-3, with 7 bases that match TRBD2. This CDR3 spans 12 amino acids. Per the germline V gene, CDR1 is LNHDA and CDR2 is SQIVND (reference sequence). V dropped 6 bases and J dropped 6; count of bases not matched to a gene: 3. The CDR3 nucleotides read TGTGCCAGTAGGCTTAGCGGGGATACGCAGTATTTT. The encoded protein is CASRLSGDTQYF.

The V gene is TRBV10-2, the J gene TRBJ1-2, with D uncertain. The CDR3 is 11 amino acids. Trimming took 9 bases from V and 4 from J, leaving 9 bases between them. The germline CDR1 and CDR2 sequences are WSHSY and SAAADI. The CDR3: CASRATYGYTF. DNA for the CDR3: TGCGCCAGTAGAGCGACCTATGGCTACACCTTC.

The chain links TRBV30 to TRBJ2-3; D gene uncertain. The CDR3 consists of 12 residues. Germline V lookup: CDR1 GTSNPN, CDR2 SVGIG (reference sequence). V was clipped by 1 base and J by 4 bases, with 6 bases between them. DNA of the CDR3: TGTGCCTGGAGTGGTAGGGCAGATACGCAGTATTTT. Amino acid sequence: CAWSGRADTQYF.

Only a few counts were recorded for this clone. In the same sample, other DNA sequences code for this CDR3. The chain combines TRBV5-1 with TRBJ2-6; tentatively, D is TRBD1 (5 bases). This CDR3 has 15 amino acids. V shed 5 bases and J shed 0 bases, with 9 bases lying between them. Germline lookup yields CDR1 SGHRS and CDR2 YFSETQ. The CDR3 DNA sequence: TGCGCCAGCAGAACAGACAGCTCTGGGGCCAACGTCCTGACTTTC. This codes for CASRTDSSGANVLTF.

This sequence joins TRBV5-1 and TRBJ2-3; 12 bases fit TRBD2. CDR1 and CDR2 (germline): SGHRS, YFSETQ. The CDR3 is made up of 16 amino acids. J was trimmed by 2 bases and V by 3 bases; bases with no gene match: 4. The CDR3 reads CASSSGLAGNTDTQYF. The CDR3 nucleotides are TGCGCCAGCAGCTCGGGACTAGCGGGCAACACAGATACGCAGTATTTT. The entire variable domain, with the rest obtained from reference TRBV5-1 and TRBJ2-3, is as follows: KAGVTQTPRYLIKTRGQQVTLSCSPISGHRSVSWYQQTPGQGLQFLFEYFSETQRNKGNFPGRFSGRQFSNSRSEMNVSTLELGDSALYLCASSSGLAGNTDTQYFGPGTRLTVL.

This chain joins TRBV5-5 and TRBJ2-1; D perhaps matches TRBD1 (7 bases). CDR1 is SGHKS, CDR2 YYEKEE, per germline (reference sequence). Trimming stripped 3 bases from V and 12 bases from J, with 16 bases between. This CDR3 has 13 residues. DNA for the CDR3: TGTGCCAGCAGCTCACTCAGGGGGGCAAGGCAGTTCTTC. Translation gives CASSSLRGARQFF.

CDR3 coding DNA: TGTGCCAGCTCACCGGAAGAAGAGACCCAGTACTTC. Amino acid sequence: CASSPEEETQYF. This sequence joins TRBV18 and TRBJ2-5; the D is unclear. Germline CDR1 reads KGHSH; CDR2 reads LQKENI. This CDR3 contains 12 residues. Deletions cut 3 bases from V and 3 bases from J, with 5 bases between. Combining the CDR3 with reference TRBV18 and TRBJ2-5 gives the whole variable domain NAGVMQNPRHLVRRRGQEARLRCSPMKGHSHVYWYRQLPEEGLKFMVYLQKENIIDESGMPKERFSAEFPKEGPSILRIQQVVRGDSAAYFCASSPEEETQYFGPGTRLLVL.

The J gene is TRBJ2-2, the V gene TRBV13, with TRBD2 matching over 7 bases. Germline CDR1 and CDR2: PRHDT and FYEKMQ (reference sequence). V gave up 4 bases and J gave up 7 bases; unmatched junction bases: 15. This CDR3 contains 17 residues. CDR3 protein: CASSSPVGLVLGGELFF. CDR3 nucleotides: TGTGCCAGCAGCTCCCCGGTCGGACTAGTATTGGGCGGGGAGCTGTTTTTT.

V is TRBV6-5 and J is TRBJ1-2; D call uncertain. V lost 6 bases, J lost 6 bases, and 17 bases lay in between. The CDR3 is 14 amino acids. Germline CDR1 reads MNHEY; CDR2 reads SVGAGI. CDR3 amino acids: CASSSNDHANGYTF. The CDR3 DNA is TGTGCCAGCAGCTCAAATGACCATGCCAATGGCTACACCTTC.

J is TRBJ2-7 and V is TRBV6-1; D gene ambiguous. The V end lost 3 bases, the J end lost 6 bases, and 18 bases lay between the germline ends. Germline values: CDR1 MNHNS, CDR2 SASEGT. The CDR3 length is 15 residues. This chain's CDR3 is CASSEPLEGFGEQYF. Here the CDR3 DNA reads TGTGCCAGCAGTGAGCCCCTCGAAGGCTTCGGCGAGCAGTACTTC.

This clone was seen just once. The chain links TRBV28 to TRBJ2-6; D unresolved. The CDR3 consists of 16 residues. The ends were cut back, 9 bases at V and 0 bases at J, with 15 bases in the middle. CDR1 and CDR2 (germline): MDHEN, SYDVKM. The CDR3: CASSRIRVSGANVLTF. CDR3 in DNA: TGTGCCAGTAGCCGCATAAGAGTCTCTGGGGCCAACGTCCTGACTTTC.

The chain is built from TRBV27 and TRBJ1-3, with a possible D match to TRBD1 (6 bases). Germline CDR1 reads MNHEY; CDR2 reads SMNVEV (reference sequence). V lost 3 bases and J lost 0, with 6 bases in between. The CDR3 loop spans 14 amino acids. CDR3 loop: CASSFRGSGNTIYF. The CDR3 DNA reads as TGTGCCAGCAGTTTCAGGGGCTCTGGAAACACCATATATTTT.

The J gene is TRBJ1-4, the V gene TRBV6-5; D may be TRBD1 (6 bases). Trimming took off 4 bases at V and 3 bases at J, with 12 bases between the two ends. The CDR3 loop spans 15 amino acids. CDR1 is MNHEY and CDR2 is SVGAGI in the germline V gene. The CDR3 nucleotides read TGTGCCAGCAGTTGGGGGGGGCTGTCTAATGAAAAACTGTTTTTT. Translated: CASSWGGLSNEKLFF.